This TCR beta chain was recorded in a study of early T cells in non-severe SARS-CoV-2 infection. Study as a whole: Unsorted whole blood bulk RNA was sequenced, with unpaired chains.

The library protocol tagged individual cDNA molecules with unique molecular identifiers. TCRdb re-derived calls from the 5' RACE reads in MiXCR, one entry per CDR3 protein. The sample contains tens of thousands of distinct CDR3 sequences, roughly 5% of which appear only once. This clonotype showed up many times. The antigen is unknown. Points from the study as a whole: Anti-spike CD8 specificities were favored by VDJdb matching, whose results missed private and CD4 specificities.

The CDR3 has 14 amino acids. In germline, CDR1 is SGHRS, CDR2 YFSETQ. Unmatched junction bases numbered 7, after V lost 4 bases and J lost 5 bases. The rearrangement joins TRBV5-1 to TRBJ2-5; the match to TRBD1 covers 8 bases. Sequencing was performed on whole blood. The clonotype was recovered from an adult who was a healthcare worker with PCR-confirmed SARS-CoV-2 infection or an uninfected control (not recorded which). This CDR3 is CASSPKTGAETQYF. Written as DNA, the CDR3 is TGCGCCAGCAGCCCTAAGACAGGGGCCGAGACCCAGTACTTC.